In its sample, the clone carrying this TCR beta chain was seen a few times. The antigen is unknown. The sample is drawn from a study of cytomegalovirus exposure and HLA in healthy donors. General study points: In a later analysis, V- and J-gene trimming of beta chains associated with a DCLRE1C missense variant, replicated independently. In most subjects, TCR beta sequences reportedly gave accurate predictions of HLA-A and HLA-B alleles. Previously analyzed data showed that most TCR beta V segments were productive at a frequency of about 87% or about 30%.

This PCR relied on a set of 60 Vbeta primers and 13 Jbeta primers. Profiling relied on immunoSEQ multiplex PCR, and the TCRdb table lists in-frame clones only, not all of them. The table has approximately 170,000 clones, 85% seen once; the top ten hold 1%. Unrecorded immune exposures were likely, despite nominal health at sampling. Germline V gene data show CDR1 as MNHEY and CDR2 as SVGAGI. V was pared by 6 bases and J by 0 bases, with 9 bases between. The CDR3 has 14 residues. What was sequenced was PBMCs. This chain uses TRBV6-5 with TRBJ1-3; no firm D call. The sequence came from a boy aged 2-9 years in good health and CMV-seronegative. The CDR3 bases are TGTGCCAGCAGACTCCAGGCCTCTGGAAACACCATATATTTT. This codes for CASRLQASGNTIYF.